This paragraph reports one T cell receptor (beta chain). The length of the CDR3 is 14 residues. V lost 3 bases to trimming and J lost 7 bases, with 13 bases between them. From germline, CDR1 is SGHTA and CDR2 FQGNSA. This entry belongs to a study of metastatic and nonmetastatic thyroid tumors. From the PCR reads, TCRdb re-called clones with MiXCR. The sample records about 32,000 clones, roughly 33% being singletons. None of the patients had undergone any treatment ahead of thyroid surgery. The clonotype originates from a female donor with papillary thyroid cancer or a benign thyroid nodule (not recorded which). Some clones in this sample may be carry-over from other donors' samples. Sequenced input: tumor tissue. V usage is TRBV7-2 and J usage is TRBJ2-1; D might be TRBD2 (6 bases). The CDR3 loop reads CASSLDPAGNEQFF. As DNA, the CDR3 is TGTGCCAGCAGCTTGGACCCGGCGGGGAATGAGCAGTTCTTC.